A selection of T cell receptor beta chains follows, all from one sample in a study of T cells in narcolepsy. Sequencing was performed with immunoSEQ multiplex PCR; in TCRdb, only in-frame clones are kept and a portion is missing. The table includes over 25,000 clones, about 83% detected once. Sequencing input: CD45RA- memory CD4+ T cells from PBMCs. The receptors stem from a human donor with narcolepsy. Both conserved end residues are part of each CDR3. Each record gives: clone size, V gene, J gene, D gene, CDR3 DNA, CDR3 protein. D genes are given only for firm matches. Some rows mark clone size as missing; the rest say once, few, many or name a class of expanded clone.

clone_size: .
v_call: TRBV7-2
j_call: TRBJ2-7
d_call: TRBD1
cdr3_nt: TGTGCCAGCAGACTGGGGACAGCCTCACACTACGAGCAGTACTTC
cdr3_aa: CASRLGTASHYEQYF

clone_size: .
v_call: TRBV6-4
j_call: TRBJ2-5
d_call: TRBD2
cdr3_nt: TGTGCCAGCAGTGACCAGGGAGGGGAGACCCAGTACTTC
cdr3_aa: CASSDQGGETQYF

clone_size: .
v_call: TRBV6-6
j_call: TRBJ1-5
d_call: .
cdr3_nt: TGTGCCAGCAGAAACGGGAGGATAGATAGCAATCAGCCCCAGCATTTT
cdr3_aa: CASRNGRIDSNQPQHF

clone_size: few
v_call: TRBV19
j_call: TRBJ1-6
d_call: TRBD1
cdr3_nt: TGTGCCAGTAGTCCGGGACAGTCGTCACCCCTCCACTTT
cdr3_aa: CASSPGQSSPLHF

clone_size: .
v_call: TRBV9
j_call: TRBJ2-3
d_call: TRBD2
cdr3_nt: TGTGCCAGCAGCGTAGAGGGAACTAGCGGAACAGATACGCAGTATTTT
cdr3_aa: CASSVEGTSGTDTQYF

clone_size: .
v_call: TRBV11-3
j_call: TRBJ2-7
d_call: .
cdr3_nt: TGTGCCAGCAGCACCCACGGAGCCTCCTACGAGCAGTACTTC
cdr3_aa: CASSTHGASYEQYF

clone_size: .
v_call: TRBV9
j_call: TRBJ2-5
d_call: .
cdr3_nt: TGTGCCAGCAGCGAACGGGGGGCCCAAGAGACCCAGTACTTC
cdr3_aa: CASSERGAQETQYF

clone_size: .
v_call: TRBV4-2
j_call: TRBJ2-1
d_call: TRBD2
cdr3_nt: TGTGCCAGCAGCCGGGGGGAGGGCAATGAGCAGTTCTTC
cdr3_aa: CASSRGEGNEQFF

clone_size: once
v_call: TRBV9
j_call: TRBJ1-6
d_call: .
cdr3_nt: TGTGCCAGCAGCGTTGAGGGTCATAATTCACCCCTCCACTTT
cdr3_aa: CASSVEGHNSPLHF

clone_size: .
v_call: TRBV11-3
j_call: TRBJ1-3
d_call: .
cdr3_nt: TGTGCCAGCAGCTTAGGGTTGATCGCCGGGGGAAACACCATATATTTT
cdr3_aa: CASSLGLIAGGNTIYF

clone_size: .
v_call: TRBV5-6
j_call: TRBJ2-7
d_call: .
cdr3_nt: TGTGCCAGCAGCGCACCGAGGAGTACATCCTACGAGCAGTACTTC
cdr3_aa: CASSAPRSTSYEQYF

clone_size: .
v_call: TRBV6-1
j_call: TRBJ1-2
d_call: .
cdr3_nt: TGTGCCAGCAGCACTCCACCGGAAAACTATGGCTACACCTTC
cdr3_aa: CASSTPPENYGYTF

clone_size: .
v_call: TRBV7-8
j_call: TRBJ2-1
d_call: TRBD2
cdr3_nt: TGTGCCAGCAGCTCAGGGACTAGCGGGGTCAATGAGCAGTTCTTC
cdr3_aa: CASSSGTSGVNEQFF

clone_size: once
v_call: TRBV7-9
j_call: TRBJ2-3
d_call: .
cdr3_nt: TGTGCCAGCAGTCTCGGATTCACAGATACGCAGTATTTT
cdr3_aa: CASSLGFTDTQYF

clone_size: .
v_call: TRBV18
j_call: TRBJ1-3
d_call: .
cdr3_nt: TGTGCCAGCTCACCAGAGACCAGAAACACCATATATTTT
cdr3_aa: CASSPETRNTIYF

clone_size: .
v_call: TRBV7-7
j_call: TRBJ2-7
d_call: .
cdr3_nt: TGTGCTAGCTCAAGGGGGGCTGGCTACGAGCAGTACTTC
cdr3_aa: CASSRGAGYEQYF

clone_size: .
v_call: TRBV27
j_call: TRBJ2-7
d_call: .
cdr3_nt: TGTGCCAGCAGTTTATATTCAGGGCGGGGCTACGAGCAGTACTTC
cdr3_aa: CASSLYSGRGYEQYF

clone_size: .
v_call: TRBV7-3
j_call: TRBJ2-6
d_call: .
cdr3_nt: TGTGCCAGCAGCTTGCTTCCAGGGGTGGCCTCTGGGGCCAACGTCCTGACTTTC
cdr3_aa: CASSLLPGVASGANVLTF

clone_size: .
v_call: TRBV19
j_call: TRBJ1-6
d_call: TRBD1
cdr3_nt: TGTGCCAGTAGTACTGGGACAGGGATTTATTCACCCCTCCACTTT
cdr3_aa: CASSTGTGIYSPLHF

clone_size: .
v_call: TRBV9
j_call: TRBJ2-2
d_call: TRBD2
cdr3_nt: TGTGCCAGCAGCGTAACTAGCGGGGTAGGGTTCGGGGAGCTGTTTTTT
cdr3_aa: CASSVTSGVGFGELFF

clone_size: .
v_call: TRBV6-1
j_call: TRBJ2-1
d_call: TRBD1
cdr3_nt: TGTGCCACCCCAGCGGACAGGGGTTTCAGTGAGCAGTTCTTC
cdr3_aa: CATPADRGFSEQFF

clone_size: .
v_call: TRBV5-6
j_call: TRBJ2-7
d_call: .
cdr3_nt: TGTGCCAGCAGCAGGGGGTGGGGAGACAACCCCGAGCAGTACTTC
cdr3_aa: CASSRGWGDNPEQYF

clone_size: .
v_call: TRBV7-8
j_call: TRBJ2-2
d_call: .
cdr3_nt: TGTGCCAGCACACCTCAGGGTCCCGGGGAGCTGTTTTTT
cdr3_aa: CASTPQGPGELFF

clone_size: once
v_call: TRBV7-2
j_call: TRBJ2-2
d_call: .
cdr3_nt: TGTGCCAGCAGCCGGGACTCCGGGGAGCTGTTTTTT
cdr3_aa: CASSRDSGELFF

clone_size: .
v_call: TRBV2
j_call: TRBJ2-3
d_call: TRBD2
cdr3_nt: TGTGCCAGCAAAAGGGAGGGCCCGGGAGATACGCAGTATTTT
cdr3_aa: CASKREGPGDTQYF

clone_size: .
v_call: TRBV7-2
j_call: TRBJ1-5
d_call: .
cdr3_nt: TGTGCCAGCAGCCCAAGTGTAGGTCAGCCCCAGCATTTT
cdr3_aa: CASSPSVGQPQHF

clone_size: .
v_call: TRBV4-3
j_call: TRBJ1-2
d_call: .
cdr3_nt: TGCGCCAGCAGCCATGACAGGACGTATGGCTACACCTTC
cdr3_aa: CASSHDRTYGYTF

clone_size: once
v_call: TRBV10-3
j_call: TRBJ1-5
d_call: TRBD1
cdr3_nt: TGTGCCATCAGTGAGAGGGGACAGGGATCGAATCAGCCCCAGCATTTT
cdr3_aa: CAISERGQGSNQPQHF

clone_size: .
v_call: TRBV5-4
j_call: TRBJ1-2
d_call: .
cdr3_nt: TGTGCCAGCAGCCCCGGGACTCAGAACTATGGCTACACCTTC
cdr3_aa: CASSPGTQNYGYTF

clone_size: .
v_call: TRBV7-2
j_call: TRBJ1-1
d_call: .
cdr3_nt: TGTGCCGTCGGGCTGAACACTGAAGCTTTCTTT
cdr3_aa: CAVGLNTEAFF

clone_size: .
v_call: TRBV30
j_call: TRBJ1-4
d_call: .
cdr3_nt: TGTGCCTGGAGTGCGTTGGGTGCTAATGAAAAACTGTTTTTT
cdr3_aa: CAWSALGANEKLFF

clone_size: few
v_call: TRBV5-4
j_call: TRBJ2-5
d_call: TRBD2
cdr3_nt: TGTGCCAGCAGCGACGCGGGGGGCCCGGGGACCCAGTACTTC
cdr3_aa: CASSDAGGPGTQYF

clone_size: .
v_call: TRBV7-2
j_call: TRBJ2-2
d_call: .
cdr3_nt: TGTGCCAGCAGCTTCCAGACGGGGATCACCGGGGAGCTGTTTTTT
cdr3_aa: CASSFQTGITGELFF

clone_size: .
v_call: TRBV19
j_call: TRBJ1-1
d_call: .
cdr3_nt: TGTGCCAGTAGTAAGGACCTCGGAAGGGACACTGAAGCTTTCTTT
cdr3_aa: CASSKDLGRDTEAFF

clone_size: .
v_call: TRBV9
j_call: TRBJ2-3
d_call: .
cdr3_nt: TGTGCCAGCAGCGTAAGGGCTAGCGAAACAGATACGCAGTATTTT
cdr3_aa: CASSVRASETDTQYF

clone_size: once
v_call: TRBV19
j_call: TRBJ1-1
d_call: .
cdr3_nt: TGTGCCAGTAGTAAGGGAACGAACACTGAAGCTTTCTTT
cdr3_aa: CASSKGTNTEAFF

clone_size: few
v_call: TRBV5-8
j_call: TRBJ1-1
d_call: .
cdr3_nt: TGTGCCAGCAGCCAACAGGGACGGAGCACTGAAGCTTTCTTT
cdr3_aa: CASSQQGRSTEAFF

clone_size: .
v_call: TRBV7-8
j_call: TRBJ2-5
d_call: TRBD1
cdr3_nt: TGTGCCAGCTCCCTGGGACAGGGGTCAGAGACCCAGTACTTC
cdr3_aa: CASSLGQGSETQYF

clone_size: once
v_call: TRBV7-9
j_call: TRBJ1-4
d_call: .
cdr3_nt: TGTGCCAGCAGCTCGCGGGGAGCTGGTGAAAAACTGTTTTTT
cdr3_aa: CASSSRGAGEKLFF

clone_size: .
v_call: TRBV20-1
j_call: TRBJ1-6
d_call: .
cdr3_nt: TGCAGTGCCCCCATCGGAGGACCCCTCCACTTT
cdr3_aa: CSAPIGGPLHF

clone_size: .
v_call: TRBV28
j_call: TRBJ2-3
d_call: TRBD1
cdr3_nt: TGTGCCAGCAGTGGAACCCGGGACAGGGGACGCACAGATACGCAGTATTTT
cdr3_aa: CASSGTRDRGRTDTQYF

clone_size: .
v_call: TRBV5-6
j_call: TRBJ2-2
d_call: .
cdr3_nt: TGTGCCAGCAGCTTAGAGGGGGGGTCGTACACCGGGGAGCTGTTTTTT
cdr3_aa: CASSLEGGSYTGELFF

clone_size: .
v_call: TRBV5-3
j_call: TRBJ2-3
d_call: .
cdr3_nt: TGTGCCAGAAGCCTTCGGGTCCAGGGGGATACGCAGTATTTT
cdr3_aa: CARSLRVQGDTQYF

clone_size: .
v_call: TRBV11-1
j_call: TRBJ1-2
d_call: .
cdr3_nt: TGTGCCAGCAGCCATCACAGCGCCTTTGGCTATGGCTACACCTTC
cdr3_aa: CASSHHSAFGYGYTF

clone_size: .
v_call: TRBV5-5
j_call: TRBJ2-7
d_call: .
cdr3_nt: TGTGCCAGCAGCTACATGGGACGAGACGAGCAGTACTTC
cdr3_aa: CASSYMGRDEQYF

clone_size: .
v_call: TRBV29-1
j_call: TRBJ2-2
d_call: .
cdr3_nt: TGCAGCGTTATGCTAGGGCCAGGGGAGCTGTTTTTT
cdr3_aa: CSVMLGPGELFF

clone_size: .
v_call: TRBV7-9
j_call: TRBJ1-4
d_call: .
cdr3_nt: TGTGCCAGCAGCTTAGGGGGGGTCGGCGAAAAACTGTTTTTT
cdr3_aa: CASSLGGVGEKLFF

clone_size: few
v_call: TRBV7-4
j_call: TRBJ1-1
d_call: .
cdr3_nt: TGTGCCAGCAGCCGAAAGTACAGGGAATTGAACACTGAAGCTTTCTTT
cdr3_aa: CASSRKYRELNTEAFF